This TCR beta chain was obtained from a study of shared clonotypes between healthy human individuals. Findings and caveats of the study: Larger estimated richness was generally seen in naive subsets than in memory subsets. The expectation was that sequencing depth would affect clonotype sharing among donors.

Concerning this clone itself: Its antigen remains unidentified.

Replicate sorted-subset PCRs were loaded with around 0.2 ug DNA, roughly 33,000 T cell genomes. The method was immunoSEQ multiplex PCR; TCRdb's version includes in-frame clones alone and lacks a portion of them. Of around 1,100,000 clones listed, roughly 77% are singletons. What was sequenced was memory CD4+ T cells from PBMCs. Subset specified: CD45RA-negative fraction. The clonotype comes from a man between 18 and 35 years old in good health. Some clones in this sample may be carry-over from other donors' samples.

The CDR3 loop is CASSPRPGQSEAFF. As DNA, the CDR3 is TGTGCCAGCAGCCCACGGCCTGGACAGTCTGAAGCTTTCTTT. The chain uses TRBV7-8 and TRBJ1-1, with D maybe TRBD1 (6 bases). Trimming removed 5 bases at V and 6 bases at J, with 16 bases between. Germline V CDR1 and CDR2: SGHVS, FQNEAQ. This CDR3 contains 14 residues. The entire variable domain, with the rest obtained from reference TRBV7-8 and TRBJ1-1, is as follows: GAGVSQSPRYKVAKRGQDVALRCDPISGHVSLFWYQQALGQGPEFLTYFQNEAQLDKSGLPSDRFFAERPEGSVSTLKIQRTQQEDSAVYLCASSPRPGQSEAFFGQGTRLTVV.